This TCR beta chain derives from a study of T cells in Graves' hyperthyroidism and ophthalmopathy. The overall study: Once the initial diagnosis was made, peripheral blood was obtained before any treatment. Study observations and caveats: A model of 13 V-J features distinguished ophthalmopathy from stable hyperthyroidism.

Trimming stripped 4 bases from V and 3 bases from J, with 10 bases between. CDR1 is MGHDK and CDR2 is SYGVNS in the germline V gene. The CDR3 sequence is 13 residues long. TCR beta CDR3 sequences were amplified from RNA transcripts. During a first-round RT-PCR of the TCR CDR3, the HTBI primer set was used. TCRdb reprocessed the multiplex PCR reads with MiXCR, giving one entry per CDR3 protein. The sample records 450,000 to 650,000 distinct CDR3 sequences, roughly 20% being singletons. For this clonotype: Its antigen is not known.

Hyperthyroidism in the patients, aged 18 to 65, was newly diagnosed and under 2 months in duration. This sequence originates from a man in his late teens or twenties with Graves' hyperthyroidism. Sample: blood. The rearrangement joins TRBV25-1 to TRBJ2-7; D is possibly TRBD1 (5 bases). The CDR3 nucleotides read TGTGCCAGCAGTGTATCCCAGGGCTACGAGCAGTACTTC. Translation: CASSVSQGYEQYF.